What follows are 32 T cell receptor beta chains derived from one specimen sequenced in a study of T cell responses to AZD1222 COVID-19 vaccine. TCRdb's table, derived via immunoSEQ multiplex PCR, lists solely in-frame clones and lacks some. Of 100,000 to 150,000 clones listed, roughly 90% were seen once; the top ten hold roughly 1.5%. The material was peripheral blood, obtained on day 0 of AZD1222 vaccination. The receptors come from an adult in good health.

V usage is TRBV7-9 and J usage is TRBJ1-4; TRBD1 matches at 9 bases. The CDR3 runs 15 residues. Germline lookup yields CDR1 SEHNR and CDR2 FQNEAQ (reference sequence). After removal of 3 bases from V and 6 bases from J, the junction contained 5 bases not matched to a gene. CDR3 coding DNA: TGTGCCAGCAGCTTTGAACAGGGGGCGCATGAAAAACTGTTTTTT. It yields the protein CASSFEQGAHEKLFF.

This chain uses TRBV24-1 with TRBJ1-2; D perhaps matches TRBD1 (5 bases). This CDR3 region has 16 residues. Germline V gene sequence: CDR1 KGHDR, CDR2 SFDVKD. The germline V and J ends were trimmed by 4 bases and 0 bases, with 14 bases remaining between them. In nucleotides, the CDR3 is TGTGCCACCAGTGACTCCCGGGGAGGGGCTAACTATGGCTACACCTTC. Its translation is CATSDSRGGANYGYTF.

This chain links TRBV3-1 (or the pseudogene TRBV3-2) with TRBJ1-1, with D unresolved. CDR1 and CDR2 from the germline V gene are LGHDT and YNNKEL (reference sequence). This CDR3 comprises 17 residues. Trimming left V 0 bases short and J 3 bases short, with 17 bases between. The CDR3 DNA follows: TGTGCCAGCAGCCAAGACTATTTGACAACTAGGGACACTGAAGCTTTCTTT. This codes for CASSQDYLTTRDTEAFF.

The chain recombines TRBV6-1 with TRBJ1-3, with D perhaps matching TRBD1 (5 bases). Germline CDR1 reads MNHNS; CDR2 reads SASEGT. Trimming took 4 bases from V and 0 from J, leaving 16 bases between them. The CDR3 is 17 amino acids. The CDR3 is CASSVPASGSSGNTIYF. The CDR3 DNA reads TGTGCCAGCAGTGTCCCTGCTTCAGGGAGCTCTGGAAACACCATATATTTT.

The rearrangement uses TRBV28 and TRBJ2-7, with 7 bases identical to TRBD1. The CDR3 loop spans 16 amino acids. V trimming: 0 bases; J trimming: 0 bases; junction bases outside the gene matches: 5. The germline gives CDR1 MDHEN, CDR2 SYDVKM. The CDR3 coding sequence is TGTGCCAGCAGTTTATGGCTGGGACAGAGCTCCTACGAGCAGTACTTC. Encoded protein: CASSLWLGQSSYEQYF. Using reference TRBV28 and TRBJ2-7 for the parts outside the CDR3, the full variable domain is DVKVTQSSRYLVKRTGEKVFLECVQDMDHENMFWYRQDPGLGLRLIYFSYDVKMKEKGDIPEGYSVSREKKERFSLILESASTNQTSMYLCASSLWLGQSSYEQYFGPGTRLTVT.

This clone appeared a few times. V is TRBV30 and J is TRBJ2-7, with 11 bases identical to TRBD1. CDR3 length: 13 residues. Germline CDR1 GTSNPN, CDR2 SVGIG (reference sequence). Unmatched junction bases numbered 2, after V lost 1 base and J lost 6 bases. For the CDR3, the DNA is TGTGCCTGGAGTGGGACAGGGGGCGTCGAGCAGTACTTC. Protein: CAWSGTGGVEQYF.

The chain uses TRBV19 and TRBJ2-7, with 7 bases fitting TRBD2. The germline CDR1 and CDR2 sequences are LNHDA and SQIVND (reference sequence). The CDR3 is made up of 14 amino acids. J lost 3 bases, V lost 9 bases, and 11 bases had no gene match. The CDR3 bases are TGTGCCAGCTCCGCGGCTAGCGGAAGCTACGAGCAGTACTTC. Residues: CASSAASGSYEQYF. Full variable domain (outside the CDR3, taken from reference TRBV19 and TRBJ2-7): DGGITQSPKYLFRKEGQNVTLSCEQNLNHDAMYWYRQDPGQGLRLIYYSQIVNDFQKGDIAEGYSVSREKKESFPLTVTSAQKNPTAFYLCASSAASGSYEQYFGPGTRLTVT.

The chain combines TRBV19 with TRBJ2-7; D ambiguous. Trimming shortened V by 10 bases and J by 6 bases, and 16 bases separated the two germline ends. This CDR3 region has 12 residues. Germline V gives CDR1 LNHDA, CDR2 SQIVND (reference sequence). CDR3 amino acids: CATSVGGGEQYF. The DNA of the CDR3 is TGTGCCACTTCAGTGGGCGGCGGCGAGCAGTACTTC.

The chain employs TRBV5-3 and TRBJ2-7, with 9 bases aligning to TRBD2. TRBV5-3 is an ORF for which the function is uncertain. The CDR3 consists of 14 residues. V lost 7 bases, J lost 0 bases, and 5 bases stayed unmatched. Here the CDR3 DNA reads TGTGCCAGAGTTCTAGCGGGAAGCTCCTACGAGCAGTACTTC. Protein: CARVLAGSSYEQYF.

This chain uses TRBV24-1 with TRBJ2-1; tentatively, D is TRBD2 (6 bases). The length of the CDR3 is 18 residues. Looked up from germline, CDR1 is KGHDR and CDR2 is SFDVKD. V was cut by 4 bases and J by 4 bases, with 22 bases left in between. CDR3 in DNA: TGTGCCACCAGTGACCCCCGGAGCGGGTGGACATCTTACAATGAGCAGTTCTTC. As protein: CATSDPRSGWTSYNEQFF.

This clone was detected once. The J gene is TRBJ1-5, the V gene TRBV7-2; D is uncertain. The CDR3 runs to 14 residues. V dropped 5 bases and J dropped 8 bases, with 16 bases sitting between them. CDR1 is SGHTA, CDR2 FQGNSA, per germline. The chain's CDR3 is CASSEGSPWEPQHF. DNA of the CDR3: TGTGCCAGCAGCGAAGGGTCTCCTTGGGAGCCCCAGCATTTT.

V and J are TRBV5-4 and TRBJ2-5; 9 bases fit TRBD2. Germline CDR1 is SGHNT and CDR2 is YYREEE (reference sequence). V dropped 1 base and J dropped 5; count of bases not matched to a gene: 9. The CDR3 has 16 amino acids. The CDR3, as DNA: TGTGCCAGCAGCTTGTTCGGCGGGAGGGCCCTCGAGACCCAGTACTTC. It yields the protein CASSLFGGRALETQYF.

The chain employs TRBV12-3 or TRBV12-4 and TRBJ1-1, with unresolved D. The CDR3 totals 13 residues. V shed 8 bases and J shed 2 bases, with 12 bases lying between them. The CDR3 DNA follows: TGTGCCAGCGATAAGGCCGGAAACACTGAAGCTTTCTTT. This encodes CASDKAGNTEAFF.

This clone was recorded only once. At the DNA level, this CDR3 is encoded by other sequences in the same sample as well. This rearrangement joins TRBV19 to TRBJ2-7; D is unclear. Trimming pared 3 bases from V and 4 bases from J, leaving 7 bases between. Germline V CDR1 and CDR2: LNHDA, SQIVND (reference sequence). This CDR3 contains 12 residues. CDR3 region: CASSIGPYEQYF. For the CDR3, the DNA is TGTGCCAGTAGTATTGGGCCGTACGAGCAGTACTTC.

This sequence joins TRBV15 and TRBJ2-7, with 11 bases fitting TRBD2. V lost 1 base and J lost 3; bases outside the gene matches: 8. The CDR3 sequence is 17 residues long. CDR1 and CDR2 (germline): LNHNV, YYDKDF (reference sequence). Written as DNA, the CDR3 is TGTGCCACCAGCAGAGGCCCGGGACTAGCGGATAACTACGAGCAGTACTTC. Translating gives CATSRGPGLADNYEQYF.

This clone was seen just once. This rearrangement joins TRBV4-1 to TRBJ1-1; D is undetermined. The V end was cut by 1 base, the J end by 1 base, with 7 bases between. Germline V CDR1 and CDR2: MGHRA, YSYEKL. The CDR3 covers 14 residues. The CDR3 region is CASSQAFGNTEAFF. The DNA of the CDR3 is TGCGCCAGCAGCCAAGCATTTGGGAACACTGAAGCTTTCTTT.

This chain connects TRBV6-4 to TRBJ2-6; no definite D call. Germline assignment: CDR1 MRHNA and CDR2 SNTAGT. Trimming took 2 bases from V and 2 from J, leaving 13 bases between them. The CDR3 totals 17 residues. CDR3 in DNA: TGTGCCAGCAGTGACCCCGACGGCACCCCTGGGGCCAACGTCCTGACTTTC. It specifies CASSDPDGTPGANVLTF.

V usage is TRBV27 and J usage is TRBJ2-7; D unclear. This CDR3 contains 14 residues. With 3 bases removed from V and 0 bases from J, the gap between germline ends came to 9 bases. Germline V gene sequence: CDR1 MNHEY, CDR2 SMNVEV (reference sequence). CDR3 protein: CASSFGGISYEQYF. The CDR3 DNA follows: TGTGCCAGCAGTTTTGGTGGGATCTCCTACGAGCAGTACTTC.

The chain links TRBV5-8 to TRBJ1-5, with D perhaps TRBD1 (6 bases). Germline V gene sequence: CDR1 SGHTS, CDR2 YDEGEE. The CDR3 runs 16 residues. V was shortened by 4 bases and J by 4 bases, with 18 bases between the two germline ends. The chain's CDR3 is CASSPGNGGLNQPQHF. The CDR3 nucleotides are TGTGCCAGCAGCCCCGGTAATGGGGGCCTGAATCAGCCCCAGCATTTT. Combining the CDR3 with reference TRBV5-8 and TRBJ1-5 gives the whole variable domain EAGVTQSPTHLIKTRGQQATLRCSPISGHTSVYWYQQALGLGLQFLLWYDEGEERNRGNFPPRFSGRQFPNYSSELNVNALELEDSALYLCASSPGNGGLNQPQHFGDGTRLSIL.

V gene TRBV4-2 combines with J gene TRBJ1-2, with D unresolved. CDR1 and CDR2 (germline): LGHNA, YNFKEQ. CDR3 size: 14 residues. V lost 1 base, J lost 3 bases, and 9 bases lay in between. The CDR3: CASSQVILHYGYTF. DNA of the CDR3: TGTGCCAGCAGCCAAGTCATCCTGCACTATGGCTACACCTTC.

The gene calls are TRBV27 and TRBJ1-5; a weak D match, TRBD1 (6 bases). This CDR3 contains 15 residues. The V gene's germline CDR1 is MNHEY and CDR2 SMNVEV (reference sequence). Trimming cost V 2 bases and J 1 base, with 9 bases left between them. For the CDR3, the DNA is TGTGCCAGCAGTTTAACAGGGAGGAGCAATCAGCCCCAGCATTTT. As protein: CASSLTGRSNQPQHF.

The V gene is TRBV19, the J gene TRBJ2-3; 9 nucleotides match TRBD2. Germline assignment: CDR1 LNHDA and CDR2 SQIVND (reference sequence). The CDR3 runs 15 residues. Trimming at V came to 5 bases and at J to 3 bases, leaving 6 bases not matched to a gene. The CDR3 is CASSSEREATDTQYF. CDR3 sequence (DNA): TGTGCCAGTAGTTCAGAGCGGGAGGCGACAGATACGCAGTATTTT.

This chain uses TRBV7-3 with TRBJ2-7; the match to TRBD1 covers 8 bases. The CDR3 covers 13 residues. Germline values: CDR1 SGHTA, CDR2 FQGTGA. Trimming cost V 2 bases and J 3 bases; bases outside gene matches: 0. CDR3 nucleotide sequence: TGTGCCAGCAGCTTAGACAGGGGCTACGAGCAGTACTTC. It translates to CASSLDRGYEQYF.

The chain combines TRBV28 with TRBJ1-1; D remains unclear. CDR1 is MDHEN and CDR2 is SYDVKM in the germline V gene. CDR3 length: 11 residues. In nucleotides, the CDR3 is TGTGCGGTGCGGGGATCAACTGAAGCTTTCTTT. It translates to CAVRGSTEAFF.

The chain has TRBV28 and TRBJ2-7, with 11 bases aligning to TRBD1. Germline lookup yields CDR1 MDHEN and CDR2 SYDVKM. Trimming removed 1 base from V and 4 bases from J; junction bases left unmatched: 3. The CDR3 covers 15 residues. Here the CDR3 reads CASSLYGTGGYEQYF. CDR3 nucleotide sequence: TGTGCCAGCAGTTTATATGGGACAGGGGGGTACGAGCAGTACTTC.

The chain links TRBV19 to TRBJ2-7, with 8 bases that match TRBD1. From germline, CDR1 is LNHDA and CDR2 SQIVND (reference sequence). The CDR3 has 14 amino acids. The junction had 2 bases not matched to a gene; V was cut back by 4 bases and J by 0 bases. This CDR3 is CASSRGTGSYEQYF. CDR3 coding DNA: TGTGCCAGTAGTAGGGGGACAGGCTCCTACGAGCAGTACTTC.

This chain uses TRBV10-1 with TRBJ2-7; weak D call: TRBD1 (7 bases). The CDR3 is 17 residues long. Trimming cost V 0 bases and J 0 bases, with 15 bases left between them. The germline gives CDR1 WNHNN, CDR2 SYGVQD (reference sequence). The chain's CDR3 is CASSESGGGMSSYEQYF. CDR3 coding DNA: TGCGCCAGCAGTGAGTCAGGGGGCGGGATGAGCTCCTACGAGCAGTACTTC.

This clone showed up just a few times. V gene TRBV11-3 combines with J gene TRBJ1-6; tentative D call: TRBD1 (5 bases). The CDR3 is 14 amino acids. Per germline, CDR1 SGHNT and CDR2 YENEEA. V was cut by 1 base and J by 10 bases, with 11 bases left in between. The CDR3, as DNA: TGTGCCAGCAGCTTAGTAGGGGAGGTCTCACCCCTCCACTTT. Its protein product is CASSLVGEVSPLHF.

The V gene is TRBV27, the J gene TRBJ2-2; possible D gene TRBD2, 5 bases. Germline V CDR1 and CDR2: MNHEY, SMNVEV (reference sequence). The V end lost 3 bases, the J end lost 6 bases, and 11 bases lay between the germline ends. The CDR3 runs 14 residues. The DNA of the CDR3 is TGTGCCAGCAGTTTCCAACGGGATGCCGGGGAGCTGTTTTTT. Translating it yields CASSFQRDAGELFF.

CDR3 coding DNA: TGTGCCAGCAGTTCTACAGGGAGCTCCTATAATTCACCCCTCCACTTT. Encoded protein: CASSSTGSSYNSPLHF. The chain has TRBV6-5 and TRBJ1-6; TRBD1 might be the D (6 bases). Trimming left V 4 bases short and J 0 bases short, with 10 bases between. From germline, CDR1 is MNHEY and CDR2 SVGAGI. The CDR3 is 16 residues long.

The chain is built from TRBV6-1 and TRBJ1-1; TRBD1 matches at 7 bases. Per the germline V gene, CDR1 is MNHNS and CDR2 is SASEGT. This CDR3 contains 16 residues. With 2 bases clipped from V and 7 bases from J, the junction kept 13 bases outside the gene matches. CDR3 residues: CASSEYPPSDRDEAFF. The DNA for the CDR3 is TGTGCCAGCAGTGAATATCCCCCCTCCGACAGGGATGAAGCTTTCTTT.

The chain combines TRBV5-4 with TRBJ2-1; TRBD2 matches at 7 bases. CDR1 and CDR2 from the germline V gene are SGHNT and YYREEE (reference sequence). The J segment lost 1 base and the V segment lost 0 bases, leaving 4 bases of the junction unmatched. The CDR3 loop spans 16 amino acids. This CDR3 reads CASSLGGLGSYNEQFF. The CDR3 nucleotides read TGTGCCAGCAGCTTGGGCGGACTAGGTTCCTACAATGAGCAGTTCTTC.